This T cell receptor beta chain was retrieved from a study of cytomegalovirus exposure and HLA in healthy donors. Whole-study findings and limits: The authors reported that TCR beta sequences could predict HLA-A and HLA-B alleles. These predictions were accurate for most subjects in the first cohort. It was approximately 150 TCR beta chains that were listed as cytomegalovirus-associated. Later, TCR association rates were found to vary by HLA locus, highest for DRB1 and lowest for HLA-C. V- and J-gene trimming of TCR beta was linked (in a later analysis) to a missense DCLRE1C variant.

PCR used 60 Vbeta primers and 13 Jbeta primers. Using immunoSEQ multiplex PCR, the repertoire was profiled, and TCRdb retains in-frame clones only, with some absent. The sample gives over 150,000 clones, around 75% of which show up once; around 2% is in the top ten. Comment on this clone: The target antigen is unknown.

The CDR3 is 15 residues long. J was trimmed by 3 bases and V by 6 bases; bases with no gene match: 10. Germline CDR1 and CDR2: KGHSH and LQKENI. The chain employs TRBV18 and TRBJ2-7, with TRBD1 matching over 8 bases. The receptor comes from a human donor in good health. Material: PBMCs. This CDR3 is CASSRTGQGRYEQYF. As DNA, the CDR3 is TGTGCCAGCTCGCGGACAGGACAGGGACGCTACGAGCAGTACTTC.